The 24 T cell receptor beta chains given below trace back to one sample, sequenced in a study of T cells after yellow fever vaccination. TCRdb passed the 5' RACE reads through MiXCR, listing each CDR3 protein once. Here the sample spans about 45,000 distinct CDR3 sequences, 6.8% being singletons. This specimen consisted of CD8+ T cells not binding an NS4B(214-222) dextramer, sorted from PBMCs, obtained 45 days after the yellow fever booster vaccination. The receptor source for this set is a man aged 30 to 45 who received the YFV17D yellow fever vaccine.

This clonotype was detected ten times or more. CDR3 nucleotide sequence: TGCGCCAGCAGCCGAGGGACAGGGCTTCAAGAGACCCAGTACTTC. Its protein product is CASSRGTGLQETQYF. The chain carries TRBV4-1 and TRBJ2-5, with TRBD1 matching over 9 bases. With 4 bases clipped from V and 2 bases from J, the junction kept 5 bases outside the gene matches. CDR3 size: 15 residues. Germline CDR1 MGHRA, CDR2 YSYEKL.

Many counts were recorded for this clonotype. This CDR3 is CASKVTSNYNEQFF. In DNA, the CDR3 is TGTGCCAGCAAAGTGACTAGCAATTACAATGAGCAGTTCTTC. J is TRBJ2-1 and V is TRBV12-3 or TRBV12-4, with 7 bases matching TRBD2. The length of the CDR3 is 14 residues. V lost 7 bases and J lost 4; bases outside the gene matches: 7.

V usage is TRBV3-1 and J usage is TRBJ2-5; D is undetermined. Germline values: CDR1 LGHDT, CDR2 YNNKEL (reference sequence). The CDR3 runs to 14 residues. With 1 base removed from V and 3 bases from J, the gap between germline ends came to 9 bases. The CDR3 loop reads CASSQVISKETQYF. The CDR3 DNA is TGTGCCAGCAGCCAAGTTATCAGCAAAGAGACCCAGTACTTC.

This clonotype was recorded at least ten times. This chain links TRBV3-1 with TRBJ2-5; D is possibly TRBD1 (5 bases). This CDR3 has 14 residues. With 1 base removed from V and 5 bases from J, the gap between germline ends came to 11 bases. Germline CDR1 and CDR2: LGHDT and YNNKEL (reference sequence). CDR3: CASSQVPGSETQYF. The CDR3 nucleotides are TGTGCCAGCAGCCAAGTACCAGGGTCTGAGACCCAGTACTTC.

This clonotype showed up many times. The chain carries TRBV5-1 and TRBJ2-1; D is unclear. Deletions cut 5 bases from V and 8 bases from J, with 14 bases between. This CDR3 has 13 residues. Per germline, CDR1 SGHRS and CDR2 YFSETQ. The CDR3 region has the DNA TGCGCCAGCAGAGGAGAAAAGTTAGATGAGCAGTTCTTC. Amino acids: CASRGEKLDEQFF. The complete variable domain, with remaining parts taken from reference TRBV5-1 and TRBJ2-1, reads KAGVTQTPRYLIKTRGQQVTLSCSPISGHRSVSWYQQTPGQGLQFLFEYFSETQRNKGNFPGRFSGRQFSNSRSEMNVSTLELGDSALYLCASRGEKLDEQFFGPGTRLTVL.

The rearrangement links TRBV19 to TRBJ1-2, with 7 bases matching TRBD1. This CDR3 spans 13 amino acids. V shed 3 bases and J 6 bases; nucleotides not matched to a gene: 4. Per germline, CDR1 LNHDA and CDR2 SQIVND (reference sequence). CDR3 DNA: TGTGCCAGTAGTATGACACAGGGGAATGGCTACACCTTC. This encodes CASSMTQGNGYTF.

This clonotype was recorded many times. Here the CDR3 DNA reads TGCAGCGTTGAAGTGGGCGGGAGGAATGAGCAGTTCTTC. As protein: CSVEVGGRNEQFF. The chain joins TRBV29-1 to TRBJ2-1, with TRBD2 identical over 8 bases. Germline lookup yields CDR1 SQVTM and CDR2 ANQGSEA. The CDR3 sequence is 13 residues long. With 1 base clipped from V and 7 bases from J, the junction kept 3 bases outside the gene matches.

The chain recombines TRBV6-2 or TRBV6-3 with TRBJ2-7; D remains unclear. This CDR3 region has 12 residues. V was pared by 2 bases and J by 5 bases, with 7 bases between. The germline V gene has CDR1 MNHEY and CDR2 SVGEGT. The CDR3 DNA reads TGTGCCAGCAGTTACATCCACCACGAGCAGTACTTC. It yields the protein CASSYIHHEQYF.

This clonotype was recorded at least ten times. The rearrangement links TRBV20-1 to TRBJ2-1, with TRBD2 identical over 10 bases. The CDR3 loop spans 16 amino acids. Per germline, CDR1 DFQATT and CDR2 SNEGSKA (reference sequence). V shed 6 bases, J shed 7 bases, and the junction held 15 bases outside the gene matches. The DNA for the CDR3 is TGCAGTGCACCAGAAGGGGGGACTAGCGAGGGGAATGAGCAGTTCTTC. It encodes CSAPEGGTSEGNEQFF.

This clonotype was counted ten times or more. The chain recombines TRBV14 with TRBJ2-2; D uncertain. The CDR3 runs to 15 residues. CDR1 and CDR2 from the germline V gene are SGHDN and FVKESK. Trimming stripped 2 bases from V and 5 bases from J, with 12 bases between. CDR3 bases: TGTGCCAGCAGCCAACTGTCCTTCAGGACCGGGGAGCTGTTTTTT. Protein product: CASSQLSFRTGELFF. Variable domain in full (rest from reference TRBV14 and TRBJ2-2): EAGVTQFPSHSVIEKGQTVTLRCDPISGHDNLYWYRRVMGKEIKFLLHFVKESKQDESGMPNNRFLAERTGGTYSTLKVQPAELEDSGVYFCASSQLSFRTGELFFGEGSRLTVL.

In this sample, this clonotype turned up many times. The gene calls are TRBV3-1 and TRBJ2-1, with TRBD2 identical over 15 bases. Germline values: CDR1 LGHDT, CDR2 YNNKEL (reference sequence). CDR3 length equals 16 residues. V gave up 1 base and J gave up 7 bases; unmatched junction bases: 2. The CDR3 coding sequence is TGTGCCAGCAGCCAAGGTGGGACTAGCGGGAGGAATGAGCAGTTCTTC. This codes for CASSQGGTSGRNEQFF.

This clonotype was recorded many times. V gene TRBV12-3 or TRBV12-4 combines with J gene TRBJ1-1; D not certain. The CDR3 runs to 12 residues. V dropped 6 bases and J dropped 7 bases, with 12 bases sitting between them. The CDR3 sequence: CASSPPAVEAFF. The CDR3 nucleotides are TGTGCCAGCAGCCCCCCAGCCGTTGAAGCTTTCTTT.

Ten or more counts support this clonotype. The CDR3: CASSRTGGLEQYF. CDR3 bases: TGTGCCAGCAGTCGGACAGGGGGCCTCGAGCAGTACTTC. This chain uses TRBV28 with TRBJ2-7; 11 bases align to TRBD1. CDR3 length: 13 amino acids. V shed 5 bases, J shed 6 bases, and the junction held 3 bases outside the gene matches. Per the germline V gene, CDR1 is MDHEN and CDR2 is SYDVKM.

The table lists this clonotype with many counts. The chain combines TRBV5-1 with TRBJ1-1; a possible D gene is TRBD1 (6 bases). Germline V CDR1 and CDR2: SGHRS, YFSETQ. Trimming shortened V by 0 bases and J by 1 base, and 16 bases separated the two germline ends. The length of the CDR3 is 17 residues. CDR3 coding DNA: TGCGCCAGCAGCTTGGACTCTTCGGGACATCCGAACACTGAAGCTTTCTTT. As protein: CASSLDSSGHPNTEAFF.

There are a few counts of this clonotype. This chain joins TRBV29-1 and TRBJ2-2; 9 bases fit TRBD1. CDR1 and CDR2 (germline): SQVTM, ANQGSEA. The ends lost 1 base at V and 7 bases at J; junction bases unmatched: 7. The CDR3 extends over 15 amino acids. Written as DNA, the CDR3 is TGCAGCGTTGAAGCCGATGACAGGGGGGTCGGGGAGCTGTTTTTT. Translation gives CSVEADDRGVGELFF.

The chain employs TRBV12-3 or TRBV12-4 and TRBJ1-5, with 9 bases identical to TRBD1. The V and J ends lost 7 bases and 4 bases, in that order; junction bases with no gene match: 8. This CDR3 is 15 amino acids long. The CDR3 sequence is CASTYGGQGNQPQHF. The CDR3 region has the DNA TGTGCCAGCACCTATGGGGGACAGGGAAATCAGCCCCAGCATTTT.

Turning to this clonotype: A much larger clone sits a single nucleotide away, making a read error possible. This chain connects TRBV20-1 to TRBJ2-7; perhaps TRBD2 as D (5 bases). Trimming shortened V by 8 bases and J by 4 bases, and 18 bases separated the two germline ends. There are 13 residues in the CDR3. Germline CDR1 DFQATT, CDR2 SNEGSKA (reference sequence). In DNA, the CDR3 is TGCAGTTCCGATGCGCCACGGGGATACGAGCAGTACTTC. Protein sequence: CSSDAPRGYEQYF.

The CDR3 reads CAMSFGVRCPLHF. The CDR3 DNA is TGTGCCATGAGCTTTGGGGTACGCTGCCCCCTCCACTTT. The chain joins TRBV5-3 to TRBJ1-6; no clear D. Being an ORF, TRBV5-3 has a function that is uncertain. V was clipped by 9 bases and J by 13 bases, with 20 bases between them. The CDR3 sequence is 13 residues long.

This clonotype was counted many times. J is TRBJ2-7 and V is TRBV20-1; the D is unclear. V was pared by 6 bases and J by 2 bases, with 17 bases between. Germline V gives CDR1 DFQATT, CDR2 SNEGSKA (reference sequence). CDR3 length equals 14 residues. DNA of the CDR3: TGCAGTGCCCCCCTGGGGAAGCAGCCCTACGAGCAGTACTTC. Residues: CSAPLGKQPYEQYF.

This clonotype has at least ten counts. V gene TRBV28 combines with J gene TRBJ2-4, with TRBD2 matching 12 bases. V dropped 2 bases and J dropped 8; count of bases not matched to a gene: 10. The CDR3 totals 17 residues. CDR1 is MDHEN, CDR2 SYDVKM, per germline. DNA for the CDR3: TGTGCCAGCAGTTTAGACGGGGGACTAGCGGGCAGAGACATTCAGTACTTC. It encodes CASSLDGGLAGRDIQYF.

Many counts were recorded for this clonotype. This sequence joins TRBV7-2 and TRBJ2-1; D may be TRBD1 or TRBD2 (6 bases each). Germline loops: CDR1 SGHTA, CDR2 FQGNSA. The CDR3 has 13 amino acids. With 4 bases removed from V and 8 bases from J, the gap between germline ends came to 12 bases. Here the CDR3 reads CASSSGGGYEQFF. The CDR3 region has the DNA TGTGCCAGCAGCTCCGGAGGGGGATATGAGCAGTTCTTC.

This clonotype was seen only a few times. The chain links TRBV7-9 to TRBJ2-7; tentatively, D is TRBD1 (6 bases). Between the trimmed V and J ends, which lost 0 bases and 3 bases, there was a span of 18 bases. This CDR3 is 17 amino acids long. The V gene's germline CDR1 is SEHNR and CDR2 FQNEAQ (reference sequence). In DNA form, the CDR3 reads TGTGCCAGCAGCTTAGCAGATGTCAGGGGCCCCTACTACGAGCAGTACTTC. Translation gives CASSLADVRGPYYEQYF.

This clonotype was picked up many times. The chain employs TRBV11-2 and TRBJ2-2; no clear D. CDR1 is SGHAT, CDR2 FQNNGV, per germline. V dropped 6 bases and J dropped 2 bases, with 16 bases sitting between them. The CDR3 extends over 16 amino acids. The CDR3 sequence: CASSALLSSNTGELFF. In nucleotides, the CDR3 is TGTGCCAGCAGTGCCCTCTTGAGCAGTAACACCGGGGAGCTGTTTTTT.

This clonotype occurred many times. The V gene is TRBV6-5, the J gene TRBJ2-1; TRBD1 matches at 9 bases. Per germline, CDR1 MNHEY and CDR2 SVGAGI. This CDR3 is built from 19 residues. V shed 6 bases and J 1 base; nucleotides not matched to a gene: 16. The CDR3 DNA is TGTGCCAGCAGCTACGATCGGACAGGGGAACCCAAATCCTACAATGAGCAGTTCTTC. As protein: CASSYDRTGEPKSYNEQFF.